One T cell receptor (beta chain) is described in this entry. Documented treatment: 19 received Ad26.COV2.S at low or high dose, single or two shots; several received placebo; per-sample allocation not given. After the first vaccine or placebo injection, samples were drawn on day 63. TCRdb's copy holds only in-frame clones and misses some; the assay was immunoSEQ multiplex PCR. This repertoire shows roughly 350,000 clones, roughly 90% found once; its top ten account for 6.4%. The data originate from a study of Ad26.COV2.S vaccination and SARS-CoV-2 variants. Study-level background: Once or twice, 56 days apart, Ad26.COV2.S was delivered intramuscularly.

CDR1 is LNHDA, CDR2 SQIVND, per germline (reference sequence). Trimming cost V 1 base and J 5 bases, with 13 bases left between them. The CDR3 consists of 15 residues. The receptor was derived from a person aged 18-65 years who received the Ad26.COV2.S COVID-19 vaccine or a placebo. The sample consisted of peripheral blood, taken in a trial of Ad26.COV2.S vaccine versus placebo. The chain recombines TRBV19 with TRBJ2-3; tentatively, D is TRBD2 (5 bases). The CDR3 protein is CASSIGGLRGDTQYF. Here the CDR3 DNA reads TGTGCCAGTAGTATAGGCGGACTGAGAGGAGATACGCAGTATTTT.